The sequence of this TCR beta chain was determined in a study of T cells after yellow fever vaccination. The overall study: The fractions with low cell numbers were processed using SMART-Seq v4 Ultra Low Input. Findings of the study overall: Weaker overall was a secondary response that nonetheless peaked faster, on day 5 versus 15. Reappearance after the booster was seen for most primary-vaccination clones, at 95% to 96% CD4 and roughly 90% CD8.

The sample holds many counts of this clonotype. The antigen is unknown. Trimming took off 5 bases at V and 0 bases at J, with 11 bases between the two ends. This CDR3 has 15 amino acids. TCRdb reprocessed the 5' RACE reads via MiXCR and lists one record per CDR3 protein. The sample lists about 260,000 distinct CDR3 sequences; about 3.5% were seen once. The rearrangement uses TRBV12-3 or TRBV12-4 and TRBJ1-5; maybe TRBD1 (5 bases). This specimen was PBMCs, taken 15 days after the yellow fever booster vaccination. The sequence derives from a man aged 18 to 35 who received the YFV17D yellow fever vaccine. CDR3 region: CASSTRTLSNQPQHF. The CDR3 DNA sequence: TGTGCCAGCAGTACCCGGACACTTAGCAATCAGCCCCAGCATTTT.